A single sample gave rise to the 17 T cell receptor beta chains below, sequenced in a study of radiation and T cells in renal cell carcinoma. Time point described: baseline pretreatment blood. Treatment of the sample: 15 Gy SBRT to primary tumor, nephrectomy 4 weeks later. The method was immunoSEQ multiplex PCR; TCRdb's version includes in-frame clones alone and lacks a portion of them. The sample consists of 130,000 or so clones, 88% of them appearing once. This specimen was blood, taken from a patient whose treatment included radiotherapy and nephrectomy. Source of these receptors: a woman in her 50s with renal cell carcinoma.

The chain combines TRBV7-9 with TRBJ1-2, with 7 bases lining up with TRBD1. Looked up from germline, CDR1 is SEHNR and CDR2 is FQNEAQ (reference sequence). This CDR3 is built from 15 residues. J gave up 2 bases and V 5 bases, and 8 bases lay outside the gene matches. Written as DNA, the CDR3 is TGTGCCAGCAGCCCGACAGGGCTCTCCAACTATGGCTACACCTTC. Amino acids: CASSPTGLSNYGYTF.

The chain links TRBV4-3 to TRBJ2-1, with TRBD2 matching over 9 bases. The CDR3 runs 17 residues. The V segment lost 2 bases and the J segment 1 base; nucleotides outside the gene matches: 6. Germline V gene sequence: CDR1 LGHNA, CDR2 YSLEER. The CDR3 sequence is CASSQYAGLASYNEQFF. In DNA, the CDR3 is TGCGCCAGCAGCCAATATGCGGGACTAGCTTCCTACAATGAGCAGTTCTTC.

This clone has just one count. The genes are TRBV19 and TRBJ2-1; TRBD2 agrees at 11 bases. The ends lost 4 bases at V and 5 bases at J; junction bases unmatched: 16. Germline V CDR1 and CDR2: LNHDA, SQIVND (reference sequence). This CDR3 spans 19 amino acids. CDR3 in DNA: TGTGCCAGTAGTAGGAGGTCTAGCGGGGGGTTAGCCCCACACAATGAGCAGTTCTTC. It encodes CASSRRSSGGLAPHNEQFF.

CDR3 region: CASSLTAQGETQYF. Written as DNA, the CDR3 is TGTGCCAGCAGCTTAACGGCCCAAGGGGAGACCCAGTACTTC. The genes are TRBV7-9 and TRBJ2-5, with unresolved D. CDR1 and CDR2 from the germline V gene are SEHNR and FQNEAQ (reference sequence). CDR3 size: 14 residues. Trimming cost V 2 bases and J 5 bases, with 12 bases left between them.

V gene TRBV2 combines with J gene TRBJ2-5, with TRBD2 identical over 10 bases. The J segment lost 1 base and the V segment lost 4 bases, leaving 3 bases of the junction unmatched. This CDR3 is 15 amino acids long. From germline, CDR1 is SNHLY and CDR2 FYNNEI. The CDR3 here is CASSGGLATQETQYF. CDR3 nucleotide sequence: TGTGCCAGCAGTGGGGGACTAGCGACCCAAGAGACCCAGTACTTC.

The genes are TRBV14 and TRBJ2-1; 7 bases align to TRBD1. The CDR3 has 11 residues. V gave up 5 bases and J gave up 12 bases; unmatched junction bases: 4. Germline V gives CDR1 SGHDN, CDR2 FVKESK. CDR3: CASSIRDRQFF. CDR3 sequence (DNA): TGTGCCAGCAGCATCCGGGACAGGCAGTTCTTC.

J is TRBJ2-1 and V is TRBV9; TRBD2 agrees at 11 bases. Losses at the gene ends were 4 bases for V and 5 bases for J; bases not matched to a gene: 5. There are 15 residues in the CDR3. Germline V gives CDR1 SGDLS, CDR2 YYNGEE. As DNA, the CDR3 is TGTGCCAGCAGCCCTGGGACTAGCGGACACAATGAGCAGTTCTTC. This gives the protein CASSPGTSGHNEQFF.

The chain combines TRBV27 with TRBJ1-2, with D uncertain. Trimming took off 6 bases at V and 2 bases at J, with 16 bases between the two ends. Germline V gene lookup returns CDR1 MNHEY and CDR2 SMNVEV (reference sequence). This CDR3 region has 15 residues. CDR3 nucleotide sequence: TGTGCCAGCAGACAAAAGGGTGGTAGAAACTATGGCTACACCTTC. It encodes CASRQKGGRNYGYTF.

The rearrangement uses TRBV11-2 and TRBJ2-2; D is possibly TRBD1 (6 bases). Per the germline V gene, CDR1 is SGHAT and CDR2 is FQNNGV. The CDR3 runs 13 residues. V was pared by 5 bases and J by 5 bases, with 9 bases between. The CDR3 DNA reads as TGTGCCAGCAGCCGAGGGGGAACCGGGGAGCTGTTTTTT. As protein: CASSRGGTGELFF.

The CDR3 loop is CASSYGGLEAFF. The CDR3 DNA reads TGTGCCAGCAGTTACGGGGGGCTGGAAGCTTTCTTT. The rearrangement joins TRBV6-6 to TRBJ1-1; D possibly corresponds to TRBD1 (6 bases). The CDR3 is 12 amino acids. The germline gives CDR1 MNHNY, CDR2 SVGAGI (reference sequence). V dropped 2 bases and J dropped 8 bases, with 9 bases sitting between them.

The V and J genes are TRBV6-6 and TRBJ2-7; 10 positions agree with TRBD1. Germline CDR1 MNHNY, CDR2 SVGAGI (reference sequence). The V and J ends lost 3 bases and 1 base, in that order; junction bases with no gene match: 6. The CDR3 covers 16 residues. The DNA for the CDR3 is TGTGCCAGCAGTTATTCGGGGACAGGGGCATCCTACGAGCAGTACTTC. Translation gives CASSYSGTGASYEQYF.

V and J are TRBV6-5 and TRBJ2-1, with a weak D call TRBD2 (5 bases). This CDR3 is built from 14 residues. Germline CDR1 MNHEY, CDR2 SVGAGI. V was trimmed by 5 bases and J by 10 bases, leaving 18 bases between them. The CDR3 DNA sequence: TGTGCCAGCAGTCGTCCTGGAAGGGAGCCGGAGCAGTTCTTC. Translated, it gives CASSRPGREPEQFF.

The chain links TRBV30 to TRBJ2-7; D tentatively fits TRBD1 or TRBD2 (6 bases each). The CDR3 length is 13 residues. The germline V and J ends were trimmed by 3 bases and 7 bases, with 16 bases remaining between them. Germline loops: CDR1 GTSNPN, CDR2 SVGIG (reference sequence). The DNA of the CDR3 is TGTGCCTGGAGCGATCCGGGGGCGAGGGAGCAGTACTTC. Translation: CAWSDPGAREQYF.

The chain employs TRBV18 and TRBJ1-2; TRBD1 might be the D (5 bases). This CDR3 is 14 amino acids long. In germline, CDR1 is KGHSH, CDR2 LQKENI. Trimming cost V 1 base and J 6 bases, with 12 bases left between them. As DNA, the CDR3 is TGTGCCAGCTCACCACTAGCGGGGGAGGATGGCTACACCTTC. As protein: CASSPLAGEDGYTF.

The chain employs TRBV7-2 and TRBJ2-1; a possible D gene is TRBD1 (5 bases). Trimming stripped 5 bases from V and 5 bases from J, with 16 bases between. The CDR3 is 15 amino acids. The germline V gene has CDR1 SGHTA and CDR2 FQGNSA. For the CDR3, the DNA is TGTGCCAGCAGCCTCTCCAGGGTTGGTGACAATGAGCAGTTCTTC. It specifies CASSLSRVGDNEQFF.

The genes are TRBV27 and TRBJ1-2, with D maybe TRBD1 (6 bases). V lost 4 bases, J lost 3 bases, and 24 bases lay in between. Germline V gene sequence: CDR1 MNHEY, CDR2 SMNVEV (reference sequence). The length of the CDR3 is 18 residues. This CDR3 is CASSSLLHQGTLYYGYTF. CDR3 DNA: TGTGCCAGCAGTTCGCTCCTACACCAGGGGACACTTTACTATGGCTACACCTTC.

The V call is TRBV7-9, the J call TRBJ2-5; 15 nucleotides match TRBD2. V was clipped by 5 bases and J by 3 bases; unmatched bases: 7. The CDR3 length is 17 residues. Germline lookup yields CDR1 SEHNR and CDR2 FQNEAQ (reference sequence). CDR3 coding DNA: TGTGCCAGCAGCGGCTCCGGGACTAGCGGGGGGAAAGAGACCCAGTACTTC. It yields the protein CASSGSGTSGGKETQYF.